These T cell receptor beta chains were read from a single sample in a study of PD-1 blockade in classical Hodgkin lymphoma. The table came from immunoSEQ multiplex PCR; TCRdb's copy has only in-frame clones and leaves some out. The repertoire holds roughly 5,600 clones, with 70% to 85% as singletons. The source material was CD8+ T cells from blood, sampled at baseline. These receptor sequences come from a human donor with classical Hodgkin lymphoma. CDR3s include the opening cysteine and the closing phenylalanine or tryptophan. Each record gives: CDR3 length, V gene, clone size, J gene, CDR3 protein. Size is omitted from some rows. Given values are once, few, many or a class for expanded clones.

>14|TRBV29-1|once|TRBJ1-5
CSVGGTSVGQPQHF
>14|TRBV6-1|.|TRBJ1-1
CASSGTGRNTEAFF
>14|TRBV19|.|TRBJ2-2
CASSVGANTGELFF
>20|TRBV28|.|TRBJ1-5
CASSLGEDGTGFYSNQPQHF
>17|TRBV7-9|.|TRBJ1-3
CASSLTGSAYSGNTIYF
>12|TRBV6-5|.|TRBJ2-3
CASSGGADTQYF
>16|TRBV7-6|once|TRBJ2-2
CASSSGETQNTGELFF
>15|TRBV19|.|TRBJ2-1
CASSDGLAGFNEQFF
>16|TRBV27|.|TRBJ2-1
CASSLDREGAYNEQFF
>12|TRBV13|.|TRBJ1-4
CATTGDGEKLFF
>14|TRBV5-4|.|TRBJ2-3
CASSRGFATDTQYF
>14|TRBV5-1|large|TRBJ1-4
CASSLAGEGEKLFF
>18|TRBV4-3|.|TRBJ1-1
CASSQDARTENMNTEAFF
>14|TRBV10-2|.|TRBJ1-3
CASSEGRLRDTIYF
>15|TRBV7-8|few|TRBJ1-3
CASSLPRVAGNTIYF
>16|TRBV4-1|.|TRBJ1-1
CASSPGRGLSYTEAFF
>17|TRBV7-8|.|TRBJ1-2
CASSLASALGGDYGYTF
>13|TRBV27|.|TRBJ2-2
CASSAGTTGELFF
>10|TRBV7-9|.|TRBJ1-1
CASTGAEAFF
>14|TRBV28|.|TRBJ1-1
CASSSDRVVTEAFF
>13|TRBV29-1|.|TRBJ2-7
CSVGAGTGTEQYF
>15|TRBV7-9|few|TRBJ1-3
CASSRLMVSGNTIYF
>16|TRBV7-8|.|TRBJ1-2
CASSLGPRGTDYGYTF
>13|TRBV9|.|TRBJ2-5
CASSVVGEETQYF
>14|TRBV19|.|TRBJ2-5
CASSIRDRQETQYF
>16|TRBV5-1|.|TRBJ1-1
CASSPLRGNGYTEAFF
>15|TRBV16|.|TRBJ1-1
CASSQSTPNPTEAFF
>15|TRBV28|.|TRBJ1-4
CASSSWTRTNEKLFF
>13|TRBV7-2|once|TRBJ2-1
CASSLGGWNEQFF
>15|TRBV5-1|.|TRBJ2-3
CASSLEELGTDTQYF
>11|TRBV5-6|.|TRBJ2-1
CASSFGTEQFF
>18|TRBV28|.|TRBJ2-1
CASSPRTSGGAGYNEQFF
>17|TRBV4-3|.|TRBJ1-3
CASSQGGSEFFGNTIYF
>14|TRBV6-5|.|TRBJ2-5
CASSYFSPQETQYF
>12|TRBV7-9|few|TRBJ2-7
CASSYGMDEQYF
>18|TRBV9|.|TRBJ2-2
CASSPWAQGAVDTGELFF
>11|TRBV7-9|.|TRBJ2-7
CASSLDAEQYF
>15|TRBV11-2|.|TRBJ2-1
CASSSTLQGGNEQFF
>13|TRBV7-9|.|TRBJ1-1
CASSWGGSTEAFF
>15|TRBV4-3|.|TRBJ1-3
CASSLYRDPGNTIYF
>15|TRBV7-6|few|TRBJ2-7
CASSLAGTGPYEQYF
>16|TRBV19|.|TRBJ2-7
CASSIDRTSGTYEQYF
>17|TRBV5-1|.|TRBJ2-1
CASRLAGGSNSYNEQFF
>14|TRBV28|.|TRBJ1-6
CASSFTSAGSPLHF
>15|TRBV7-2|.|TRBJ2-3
CASSPDAGGTDTQYF
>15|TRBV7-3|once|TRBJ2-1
CASSFWAQGRNEQFF
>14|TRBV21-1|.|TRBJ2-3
CASILGQHTDTQYF
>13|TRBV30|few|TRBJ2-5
CAWSGMGGETQYF
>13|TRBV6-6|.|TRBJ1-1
CASMGGGGTEAFF
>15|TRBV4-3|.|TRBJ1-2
CASSQDRQGAVGYTF
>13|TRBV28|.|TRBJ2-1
CASSFLGGDEQFF
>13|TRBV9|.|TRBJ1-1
CASSAYKNTEAFF
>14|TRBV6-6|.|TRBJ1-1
CASSPTGMNTEAFF
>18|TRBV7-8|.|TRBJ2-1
CASSPSSGVLSSYNEQFF
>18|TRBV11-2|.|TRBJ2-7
CASSFPGLAGVYSYEQYF
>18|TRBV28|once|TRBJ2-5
CASSLSPSSGGAQETQYF
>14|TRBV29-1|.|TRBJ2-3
CSVVNPTATDTQYF
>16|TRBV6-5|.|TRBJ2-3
CASSYTSAGARDTQYF
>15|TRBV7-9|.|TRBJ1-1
CASSRLQGERTEAFF